The 19 T cell receptor beta chains below come from one sample, sequenced in a study of blood T cell repertoires in COVID-19 (TCRdb year 2020). Receptor amplification or capture employed the immunoSEQ multiplex PCR assay. Entries here come from immuneACCESS through TCRdb and include only in-frame sequences with V and J called. Some clones fail to appear in such tables; in the studies checked, an unresolved V gene covers under half of the shortfall, and the cause of the remainder is unknown. The sample profile shows 120,000 to 150,000 clones; about four fifths of them were found once. The ten largest clones take up around 1.6% of the sample. The specimen was peripheral blood. The receptor source for this set is a human donor in a cohort sampled during active COVID-19.

This chain uses TRBV14 with TRBJ2-1; weak D call: TRBD2 (5 bases). Deletions cut 0 bases from V and 1 base from J, with 13 bases between. The V gene's germline CDR1 is SGHDN and CDR2 FVKESK. This CDR3 is built from 17 residues. The CDR3 spells CASSQEGGLISYNEQFF. For the CDR3, the DNA is TGTGCCAGCAGCCAAGAGGGCGGGTTGATATCCTACAATGAGCAGTTCTTC.

This rearrangement joins TRBV7-2 to TRBJ2-1; 11 nucleotides agree with TRBD2. Trimming removed 2 bases from V and 4 bases from J; junction bases left unmatched: 4. CDR1 and CDR2 (germline): SGHTA, FQGNSA. The CDR3 sequence is 16 residues long. CDR3 sequence reads: CASSLQGTSGYNEQFF. The CDR3 nucleotides read TGTGCCAGCAGCTTACAGGGGACTAGCGGATACAATGAGCAGTTCTTC.

This chain links TRBV7-2 with TRBJ2-5; possible D gene TRBD2, 5 bases. Germline assignment: CDR1 SGHTA and CDR2 FQGNSA. The CDR3 has 16 amino acids. The V end lost 5 bases, the J end lost 0 bases, and 16 bases lay between the germline ends. The CDR3 nucleotides read TGTGCCAGCAGCCCTTCTTCGGGGAACAACCAAGAGACCCAGTACTTC. Protein product: CASSPSSGNNQETQYF.

The CDR3 region is CASSLDPGTEAFF. The CDR3 DNA follows: TGTGCCAGCAGCTTAGACCCAGGGACTGAAGCTTTCTTT. V gene TRBV7-3 combines with J gene TRBJ1-1, with D perhaps matching TRBD1 (5 bases). The germline V gene encodes CDR1 SGHTA and CDR2 FQGTGA. Trimming pared 2 bases from V and 5 bases from J, leaving 9 bases between. CDR3 length equals 13 residues.

This sequence joins TRBV7-2 and TRBJ2-5; TRBD2 agrees at 8 bases. V shed 0 bases and J 1 base; nucleotides not matched to a gene: 4. The CDR3 spans 16 residues. The germline V gene encodes CDR1 SGHTA and CDR2 FQGNSA. Here the CDR3 DNA reads TGTGCCAGCAGCTTAGCGTCTCTAGCGGGCCAAGAGACCCAGTACTTC. Residues: CASSLASLAGQETQYF. Combining the CDR3 with reference TRBV7-2 and TRBJ2-5 gives the whole variable domain GAGVSQSPSNKVTEKGKDVELRCDPISGHTALYWYRQSLGQGLEFLIYFQGNSAPDKSGLPSDRFSAERTGGSVSTLTIQRTQQEDSAVYLCASSLASLAGQETQYFGPGTRLLVL.

This clone showed up just a few times. The CDR3 bases are TGTGCCAGCAGTGACGCGGGGGCAGGGAAGGCGACCGGGGAGCTGTTTTTT. Residues: CASSDAGAGKATGELFF. The chain combines TRBV25-1 with TRBJ2-2; D perhaps matches TRBD2 (7 bases). The length of the CDR3 is 17 residues. Germline loops: CDR1 MGHDK, CDR2 SYGVNS. Trimming shortened V by 3 bases and J by 5 bases, and 19 bases separated the two germline ends.

This chain joins TRBV18 and TRBJ2-7, with 15 positions matching TRBD2. CDR3 length: 16 amino acids. The germline CDR1 and CDR2 sequences are KGHSH and LQKENI. Losses at the gene ends were 0 bases for V and 3 bases for J; bases not matched to a gene: 0. The CDR3 bases are TGTGCCAGCTCACCACCGGGACTAGCGGGAGGCTACGAGCAGTACTTC. Its protein product is CASSPPGLAGGYEQYF.

The chain has TRBV5-1 and TRBJ1-2; D gene uncertain. This CDR3 contains 15 residues. With 6 bases removed from V and 2 bases from J, the gap between germline ends came to 17 bases. CDR1 is SGHRS and CDR2 is YFSETQ in the germline V gene. CDR3: CASTPRPSDNYGYTF. The CDR3 nucleotides are TGCGCCAGCACCCCACGACCCAGCGACAACTATGGCTACACCTTC. The full variable domain, in which reference TRBV5-1 and TRBJ1-2 provide the parts outside the CDR3, is KAGVTQTPRYLIKTRGQQVTLSCSPISGHRSVSWYQQTPGQGLQFLFEYFSETQRNKGNFPGRFSGRQFSNSRSEMNVSTLELGDSALYLCASTPRPSDNYGYTFGSGTRLTVV.

The CDR3 sequence is CASSYPPGNSGNTIYF. As DNA, the CDR3 is TGCGCCAGCAGCTATCCGCCAGGGAACTCTGGAAACACCATATATTTT. The chain joins TRBV4-1 to TRBJ1-3; weak D call: TRBD1 (5 bases). CDR3 length: 16 amino acids. In germline, CDR1 is MGHRA, CDR2 YSYEKL. Trimming cost V 5 bases and J 0 bases, with 14 bases left between them.

The chain recombines TRBV18 with TRBJ1-6, with 7 bases that match TRBD1. The CDR3 consists of 16 residues. Germline V lookup: CDR1 KGHSH, CDR2 LQKENI. V shed 3 bases and J 2 bases; nucleotides not matched to a gene: 4. CDR3 sequence reads: CASSPWDRAYNSPLHF. In DNA form, the CDR3 reads TGTGCCAGCTCACCCTGGGACAGAGCCTATAATTCACCCCTCCACTTT. Full variable domain (rest looked up from reference TRBV18 and TRBJ1-6): NAGVMQNPRHLVRRRGQEARLRCSPMKGHSHVYWYRQLPEEGLKFMVYLQKENIIDESGMPKERFSAEFPKEGPSILRIQQVVRGDSAAYFCASSPWDRAYNSPLHFGNGTRLTVT.

The chain has TRBV18 and TRBJ1-2, with TRBD1 matching 8 bases. The CDR3 contains 16 residues. Germline lookup yields CDR1 KGHSH and CDR2 LQKENI. Trimming removed 5 bases from V and 0 bases from J; junction bases left unmatched: 8. CDR3 coding DNA: TGTGCCAGCTCAGTGGGACAGGCTAAAGCTAACTATGGCTACACCTTC. Amino acid sequence: CASSVGQAKANYGYTF.

V gene TRBV21-1 combines with J gene TRBJ2-3; the table assigns TRBD2, which was not confirmed against the DNA. TRBV21-1 is noted as a pseudogene. The length of the CDR3 is 17 residues. In DNA form, the CDR3 reads TGTGCCAGCAGCGCCCGACTAGCGGGAGAGCTCACAGATACGCAGTATTTT. The encoded protein is CASSARLAGELTDTQYF.

The chain has TRBV27 and TRBJ2-2; 8 nucleotides match TRBD2. V dropped 4 bases and J dropped 5; count of bases not matched to a gene: 9. The V gene's germline CDR1 is MNHEY and CDR2 SMNVEV (reference sequence). The CDR3 contains 16 residues. CDR3 nucleotides: TGTGCCAGCAGTTCCTTCGCGGGAGGAGCAACCGGGGAGCTGTTTTTT. Translated: CASSSFAGGATGELFF.

The chain has TRBV6-1 and TRBJ1-5; no clear D. V lost 4 bases, J lost 6 bases, and 19 bases lay in between. This CDR3 has 16 residues. The germline V gene encodes CDR1 MNHNS and CDR2 SASEGT. The CDR3 sequence: CASSAPEGNRGQPQHF. The CDR3 region has the DNA TGTGCCAGCAGTGCCCCCGAGGGCAACCGGGGTCAGCCCCAGCATTTT.

The rearrangement links TRBV2 to TRBJ1-4; 9 nucleotides agree with TRBD1. The germline gives CDR1 SNHLY, CDR2 FYNNEI. Germline trimming cut 6 bases from V and 8 bases from J; bases unmatched to any gene: 10. CDR3 length: 15 amino acids. This CDR3 reads CASRGDRGSGEKLFF. For the CDR3, the DNA is TGTGCCAGCAGGGGAGACAGGGGGTCAGGCGAAAAACTGTTTTTT.

This clone was seen a few times. The chain combines TRBV4-1 with TRBJ2-1; TRBD2 matches at 7 bases. J gave up 2 bases and V 1 base, and 11 bases lay outside the gene matches. Germline V gives CDR1 MGHRA, CDR2 YSYEKL. The CDR3 contains 18 residues. In DNA, the CDR3 is TGCGCCAGCAGCCAAGTCGCGAGTGGGACTATCCCCTACAATGAGCAGTTCTTC. This encodes CASSQVASGTIPYNEQFF.

V and J are TRBV3-1 (or the pseudogene TRBV3-2) and TRBJ2-7; 7 nucleotides align to TRBD2. Looked up from germline, CDR1 is LGHDT and CDR2 is YNNKEL (reference sequence). The V and J ends lost 2 bases and 0 bases, in that order; junction bases with no gene match: 4. The CDR3 runs 15 residues. The CDR3, as DNA: TGTGCCAGCAGCCAACTGGGGGGGTCCTCCTACGAGCAGTACTTC. It is translated as CASSQLGGSSYEQYF.

The J gene is TRBJ2-7, the V gene TRBV30; D may be TRBD1 (5 bases). This CDR3 contains 13 residues. Trimming left V 3 bases short and J 5 bases short, with 14 bases between. Germline assignment: CDR1 GTSNPN and CDR2 SVGIG (reference sequence). Here the CDR3 reads CAWSETGPDEQYF. The CDR3 region has the DNA TGTGCCTGGAGCGAAACAGGACCAGACGAGCAGTACTTC. Variable domain in full (rest from reference TRBV30 and TRBJ2-7): SQTIHQWPATLVQPVGSPLSLECTVEGTSNPNLYWYRQAAGRGLQLLFYSVGIGQISSEVPQNLSASRPQDRQFILSSKKLLLSDSGFYLCAWSETGPDEQYFGPGTRLTVT.

The V and J genes are TRBV19 and TRBJ1-6, with TRBD1 as a possible D gene (5 bases). The CDR3 runs 13 residues. V lost 4 bases and J 8 bases, leaving 9 bases between the germline ends. Germline CDR1 and CDR2: LNHDA and SQIVND (reference sequence). The CDR3 sequence is CASSRGLDSPLHF. The CDR3 nucleotides read TGTGCCAGTAGTAGGGGACTGGATTCACCCCTCCACTTT.